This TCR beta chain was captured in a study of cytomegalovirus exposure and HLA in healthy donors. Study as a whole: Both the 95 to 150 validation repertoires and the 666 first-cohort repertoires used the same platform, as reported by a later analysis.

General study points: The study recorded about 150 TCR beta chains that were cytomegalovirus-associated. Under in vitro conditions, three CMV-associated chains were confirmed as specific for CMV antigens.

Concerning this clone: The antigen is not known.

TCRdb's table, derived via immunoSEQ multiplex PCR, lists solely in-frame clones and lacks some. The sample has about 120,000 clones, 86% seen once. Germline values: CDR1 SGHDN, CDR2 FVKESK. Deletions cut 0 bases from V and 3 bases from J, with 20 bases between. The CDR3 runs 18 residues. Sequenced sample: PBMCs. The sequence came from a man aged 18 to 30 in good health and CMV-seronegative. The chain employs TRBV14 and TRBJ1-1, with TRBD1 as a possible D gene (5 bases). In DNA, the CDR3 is TGTGCCAGCAGCCAAGACGGGAGCGAGCGGGGGAGGGACACTGAAGCTTTCTTT. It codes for CASSQDGSERGRDTEAFF. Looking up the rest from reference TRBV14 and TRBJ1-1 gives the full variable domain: EAGVTQFPSHSVIEKGQTVTLRCDPISGHDNLYWYRRVMGKEIKFLLHFVKESKQDESGMPNNRFLAERTGGTYSTLKVQPAELEDSGVYFCASSQDGSERGRDTEAFFGQGTRLTVV.